The 10 T cell receptor beta chains reported below all come from one sample, sequenced in a study of shared clonotypes between healthy human individuals (dated by TCRdb to 2018 to 2020). The method was the immunoSEQ multiplex PCR assay. Here the immuneACCESS table is served through TCRdb, limited to in-frame sequences with V and J called. Missing clones are a known gap in these copies; in checked studies unresolved V genes cover under half, and the rest lacks a known reason. This sample gives about 470,000 clones in total; roughly 83% of them show up just once. The ten largest clones represent less than 15% of the sample. The sequenced sample consisted of PBMCs. The receptor set was obtained from a woman in her 40s in good health. Some clones in this sample may be carry-over from other donors' samples.

This clone showed up many times. CDR3 sequence: CASSYTGGADQETQYF. The CDR3, as DNA: TGTGCCAGTAGTTATACCGGGGGGGCCGATCAAGAGACCCAGTACTTC. V is TRBV19 and J is TRBJ2-5, with 8 bases lining up with TRBD2. Germline-derived CDR1 and CDR2 are LNHDA and SQIVND (reference sequence). After removal of 5 bases from V and 2 bases from J, the junction contained 10 bases not matched to a gene. The CDR3 runs 16 residues. The variable domain in full, completed from reference TRBV19 and TRBJ2-5, reads DGGITQSPKYLFRKEGQNVTLSCEQNLNHDAMYWYRQDPGQGLRLIYYSQIVNDFQKGDIAEGYSVSREKKESFPLTVTSAQKNPTAFYLCASSYTGGADQETQYFGPGTRLLVL.

The chain carries TRBV30 and TRBJ2-7; D is tentatively TRBD1 or TRBD2 (5 bases each). Per the germline V gene, CDR1 is GTSNPN and CDR2 is SVGIG (reference sequence). V was cut by 5 bases and J by 1 base, with 9 bases left in between. This CDR3 is 12 amino acids long. The CDR3 region is CAWGGRSYEQYF. The CDR3 DNA is TGTGCCTGGGGGGGTCGGTCCTACGAGCAGTACTTC.

A remark on this clone: Additional DNA sequences in this sample encode the identical CDR3. J is TRBJ2-1 and V is TRBV11-2, with D perhaps TRBD1 (6 bases). The V gene lost 3 bases and the J gene lost 7 bases, with 13 bases spanning the gap. The germline V gene encodes CDR1 SGHAT and CDR2 FQNNGV. The CDR3 is 14 amino acids. CDR3 protein: CASSLAGVNNEQFF. In DNA form, the CDR3 reads TGTGCCAGCAGCTTGGCAGGGGTCAATAATGAGCAGTTCTTC. The whole variable domain, filled in from reference TRBV11-2 and TRBJ2-1, reads EAGVAQSPRYKIIEKRQSVAFWCNPISGHATLYWYQQILGQGPKLLIQFQNNGVVDDSQLPKDRFSAERLKGVDSTLKIQPAKLEDSAVYLCASSLAGVNNEQFFGPGTRLTVL.

This clone showed up just once. The chain is built from TRBV7-3 and TRBJ2-7, with TRBD1 matching 8 bases. The V and J ends lost 4 bases and 6 bases, in that order; junction bases with no gene match: 11. Germline CDR1 SGHTA, CDR2 FQGTGA. CDR3 length equals 15 residues. The CDR3 is CASSSWDRRSREQYF. CDR3 nucleotide sequence: TGTGCCAGCAGCTCTTGGGACAGGAGGTCTCGCGAGCAGTACTTC.

The gene calls are TRBV28 and TRBJ2-7, with D hard to call. Trimming cost V 5 bases and J 9 bases, with 14 bases left between them. The germline V gene has CDR1 MDHEN and CDR2 SYDVKM. The CDR3 is made up of 12 amino acids. The CDR3 DNA reads TGTGCCAGCAGTGTAGGACCGATCGTGCAGTACTTC. It specifies CASSVGPIVQYF.

The table lists this clone with many counts. V and J are TRBV27 and TRBJ1-2; D possibly corresponds to TRBD1 (5 bases). V lost 7 bases and J lost 7, with 19 bases in between. The germline V gene has CDR1 MNHEY and CDR2 SMNVEV (reference sequence). The CDR3 runs 14 residues. The CDR3 sequence is CASTQNGGETGYTF. The CDR3 DNA reads TGTGCCAGCACCCAAAATGGGGGGGAGACTGGCTACACCTTC.

The rearrangement uses TRBV30 and TRBJ2-5, with 13 bases fitting TRBD2. With the DNA end fitting TRBJ2-7 better, the J assignment may be wrong. The CDR3 extends over 18 amino acids. Germline assignment: CDR1 GTSNPN and CDR2 SVGIG (reference sequence). CDR3 sequence reads: CAWNGGRLAGGGRYEQYF. Written as DNA, the CDR3 is TGTGCCTGGAATGGTGGGAGACTAGCGGGAGGAGGCCGCTACGAGCAGTACTTC.

The chain employs TRBV7-2 and TRBJ1-2; D gene uncertain. Deletions cut 0 bases from V and 7 bases from J, with 15 bases between. The germline V gene has CDR1 SGHTA and CDR2 FQGNSA. There are 15 residues in the CDR3. The CDR3 sequence: CASSLAPSGMGGYTF. CDR3 coding DNA: TGTGCCAGCAGCTTAGCTCCTAGTGGGATGGGTGGCTACACCTTC.

This chain joins TRBV7-8 and TRBJ2-1; D remains ambiguous. Germline CDR1 is SGHVS and CDR2 is FQNEAQ. The V gene lost 5 bases and the J gene lost 0 bases, with 11 bases spanning the gap. This CDR3 contains 15 residues. CDR3 coding DNA: TGTGCCAGCAGCGCGGACGGACGCTCCTACAATGAGCAGTTCTTC. Translated, it gives CASSADGRSYNEQFF. The full variable domain, completed using reference TRBV7-8 and TRBJ2-1, is GAGVSQSPRYKVAKRGQDVALRCDPISGHVSLFWYQQALGQGPEFLTYFQNEAQLDKSGLPSDRFFAERPEGSVSTLKIQRTQQEDSAVYLCASSADGRSYNEQFFGPGTRLTVL.

Points on this clone: The same CDR3 is also encoded by other DNA sequences in this sample. The rearrangement uses TRBV18 and TRBJ1-1, with no clear D. The germline gives CDR1 KGHSH, CDR2 LQKENI. Trimming took off 3 bases at V and 1 base at J, with 6 bases between the two ends. The CDR3 spans 13 residues. CDR3 residues: CASSPQENTEAFF. CDR3 nucleotides: TGTGCCAGCTCACCCCAGGAGAACACTGAAGCTTTCTTT.